A selection of T cell receptor beta chains follows, all from one sample in a study of shared clonotypes between healthy human individuals. The repertoire was sequenced with immunoSEQ multiplex PCR; TCRdb's copy has only in-frame clones and lacks some. The sample includes 950,000 to 1,100,000 clones, around 74% of them seen just once. Source material: memory CD4+ T cells sorted from blood. The source of these receptors is a man between 18 and 29 years old in good health. CDR3s include the opening cysteine and the closing phenylalanine or tryptophan. The D gene is left open where the match is weak. Part of the rows lack a size; the others show once, few, many or a class for expanded clones.

TGTGCCACCAGCAGAGGAGGGCCTAGGGGTGAGCAGTTCTTC	CATSRGGPRGEQFF	.	few	TRBV15	TRBJ2-1
TGCGCCAGCAGCTTAACCGGGACAGGGGGCACCTACGAGCAGTACTTC	CASSLTGTGGTYEQYF	TRBD1	.	TRBV5-1	TRBJ2-7
TGTGCCAGCACAGCAACTAATGAAAAACTGTTTTTT	CASTATNEKLFF	.	.	TRBV28	TRBJ1-4
TGTGCCAGCAACCTCGGACAGGGGGTTTCACCCCTCCACTTT	CASNLGQGVSPLHF	TRBD1	.	TRBV6-1	TRBJ1-6
TGTGCCAGCAGCTTAAGGACGGCCGCTAACTATGGCTACACCTTC	CASSLRTAANYGYTF	.	.	TRBV7-2	TRBJ1-2
TGCGCCAGCAGACAAGCCGACAGGGGTACCTTTACTGGGGCCAACGTCCTGACTTTC	CASRQADRGTFTGANVLTF	TRBD1	few	TRBV23-1	TRBJ2-6
TGCGCCAGCAGCTTAATGTCAGGACTCAATGAGCAGTTCTTC	CASSLMSGLNEQFF	.	.	TRBV5-1	TRBJ2-1
TGTGCCAGCAGTGCCCTCGGCGGGGGAGCCTACGAGCAGTACTTC	CASSALGGGAYEQYF	TRBD2	.	TRBV6-1	TRBJ2-7
TGTGCCAGCAGTTTAAGGATTGGTTCTGGGGCCAACGTCCTGACTTTC	CASSLRIGSGANVLTF	.	few	TRBV28	TRBJ2-6
TGTGCCACCAGCAGAGAGGCGGCAGGGGCCTCCTACGAGCAGTACTTC	CATSREAAGASYEQYF	.	.	TRBV15	TRBJ2-7
TGTGCCAGCAGACGTGGAGGGTACTTCGATAGCAATCAGCCCCAGCATTTT	CASRRGGYFDSNQPQHF	.	.	TRBV28	TRBJ1-5
TGCGCCAGCAGCGGGGGACAGACAATGAACACTGAAGCTTTCTTT	CASSGGQTMNTEAFF	TRBD1	.	TRBV5-1	TRBJ1-1
TGTGCCAGCAGTTACGGGATAGCGGGACCCTACGAGCAGTACTTC	CASSYGIAGPYEQYF	TRBD2	few	TRBV6-6	TRBJ2-7
TGTGCCAGCAGCTTTGGGCCCTTGAACTATGAAGCTTTCTTT	CASSFGPLNYEAFF	.	many	TRBV12-1	TRBJ1-1
TGCGCCAGCAGCTTGGGACGGCCTAGCACAGATACGCAGTATTTT	CASSLGRPSTDTQYF	.	.	TRBV5-1	TRBJ2-3
TGTGCCAGCAGCTTAGAACTAGCAGCAGATACGCAGTATTTT	CASSLELAADTQYF	.	.	TRBV7-2	TRBJ2-3
TGTGCCTGGAGTCCCCGAAGGGGAACACCTCAGCCCCAGCATTTT	CAWSPRRGTPQPQHF	.	.	TRBV30	TRBJ1-5
TGTGCCAGCAGTGCCGGTCGTGGTCGACAAGAGACCCAGTACTTC	CASSAGRGRQETQYF	.	.	TRBV2	TRBJ2-5
TGTGCCAGCAGCTCAGAACAGGGCTCCTACGAGCAGTACTTC	CASSSEQGSYEQYF	.	once	TRBV7-2	TRBJ2-7
TGTGCCAGCAGCTTGGCGGGTCTAGCGGGAGGAGATGAGCAGTTCTTC	CASSLAGLAGGDEQFF	TRBD2	once	TRBV7-9	TRBJ2-1
TGCGCCAGCAGCTTGGCAGGGGCCAAAAACATTCAGTACTTC	CASSLAGAKNIQYF	.	.	TRBV5-1	TRBJ2-4
TGTGCCAGCAGTGAAGATATAAACAGCTCCTACGAGCAGTACTTC	CASSEDINSSYEQYF	.	once	TRBV6-1	TRBJ2-7
TGTGCCAGCAGTACCACAGATACGCAGTATTTT	CASSTTDTQYF	.	.	TRBV5-4	TRBJ2-3
TGTGCCAGCAGCCGGAGCGGGGGCACCGGGGAGCTGTTTTTT	CASSRSGGTGELFF	TRBD2	once	TRBV9	TRBJ2-2
TGTGCCAGCAGTTACAAGGGGCCCCCTTATTCGTATGGCTACACCTTC	CASSYKGPPYSYGYTF	.	.	TRBV6-5	TRBJ1-2
TGTGCCAGCAGCACCTGGACTAGCGGGCTTACGGGAGTCAATGAGCAGTTCTTC	CASSTWTSGLTGVNEQFF	TRBD2	.	TRBV7-2	TRBJ2-1
TGTGCCAGCAGCCAAGCCGCTAGCAGTGCAGATACGCAGTATTTT	CASSQAASSADTQYF	.	.	TRBV4-2	TRBJ2-3
TGTGCCAGCAGCTTAGATGAGGCATTGCCCCAGCATTTT	CASSLDEALPQHF	.	.	TRBV7-9	TRBJ1-5
TGTGCCAGCAGAGCCGGGACAGGGGTTGCCGAGCAGTACTTC	CASRAGTGVAEQYF	TRBD1	.	TRBV6-5	TRBJ2-7
TGTGCCAGCAGCTTTCGCAGCCAAGAGACCCAGTACTTC	CASSFRSQETQYF	.	.	TRBV11-2	TRBJ2-5
TGTGCCAGCAGTTTTCAGGGCCTCACTGAAGCTTTCTTT	CASSFQGLTEAFF	.	few	TRBV2	TRBJ1-1
TGTGCCAGCAGCTTCACGCAGGGGCAGCCCCAGCATTTT	CASSFTQGQPQHF	.	.	TRBV7-9	TRBJ1-5
TGCGCCAGCAGCTTAGGTGGCCAGAACACCGGGGAGCTGTTTTTT	CASSLGGQNTGELFF	.	.	TRBV5-1	TRBJ2-2
TGTGCCAGCAGTGACTACCTAGCGGGACGGTACGAGCAGTACTTC	CASSDYLAGRYEQYF	TRBD2	.	TRBV27	TRBJ2-7
TGCGCCAGCCAAAGGGTAGGGGTCGGCTACACCTTC	CASQRVGVGYTF	.	few	TRBV10-1	TRBJ1-2
TGTGCCAGCAGCATCCCTTCTGGGGCCAACGTCCTGACTTTC	CASSIPSGANVLTF	.	.	TRBV7-2	TRBJ2-6
TGTGCCAGCAGCTTAAGAGGTATCACAGATACGCAGTATTTT	CASSLRGITDTQYF	.	.	TRBV7-9	TRBJ2-3
TGCGCCAGCAGCCCTAGCGGGGGGTCGTCCTACAATGAGCAGTTCTTC	CASSPSGGSSYNEQFF	TRBD2	.	TRBV5-1	TRBJ2-1
TGTGCCATCAGTGTGGAAGGACAGGGGCATAATGAAGCTTTCTTT	CAISVEGQGHNEAFF	TRBD1	.	TRBV10-3	TRBJ1-1
TGTGCCAGCAGTCGGACTAGCGCTTCCTACGAGCAGTACTTC	CASSRTSASYEQYF	TRBD2	.	TRBV27	TRBJ2-7
TGTGCCATCAGTGGGGGAAGGGAAGATACGCAGTATTTT	CAISGGREDTQYF	.	.	TRBV10-3	TRBJ2-3
TGTGCCAGCAGCTCCGACTGGTGGGAGACCCAGTACTTC	CASSSDWWETQYF	.	few	TRBV5-4	TRBJ2-5
TGTGCCAGTAGTTTTCGGGCAAACACTGAAGCTTTCTTT	CASSFRANTEAFF	.	.	TRBV19	TRBJ1-1
TGCGCCAGCAGCCCGGCCGGGGGCAATGAGCAGTTCTTC	CASSPAGGNEQFF	.	.	TRBV5-1	TRBJ2-1
TGTGCCAGCAGCTTTTACAGGGGTAACTACGAGCAGTACTTC	CASSFYRGNYEQYF	TRBD1	.	TRBV13	TRBJ2-7
TGTGCCAGTGGACAAATCACTGAAGCTTTCTTT	CASGQITEAFF	.	.	TRBV2	TRBJ1-1
TGTGCCAGCACGAGAGCCTACGAGCAGTACTTC	CASTRAYEQYF	.	few	TRBV6-6	TRBJ2-7
TGTGCCAGCAGCTTAGGTGGACAGGGTACCGGGGAGCTGTTTTTT	CASSLGGQGTGELFF	TRBD1	few	TRBV11-3	TRBJ2-2
TGTGCCACCCCAGGGGGACGGAAGTCGATTGTGAATGGCTACACCTTC	CATPGGRKSIVNGYTF	TRBD1	many	TRBV19	TRBJ1-2
TGTGCCAGCAGTGAAATAGAGGGTTGGAAAATTCGAGCTAACTATGGCTACACCTTC	CASSEIEGWKIRANYGYTF	.	many	TRBV6-1	TRBJ1-2
TGCGCCAGCACACAGGGGGATAAGGGGACCCAGTACTTC	CASTQGDKGTQYF	TRBD1	.	TRBV5-1	TRBJ2-5